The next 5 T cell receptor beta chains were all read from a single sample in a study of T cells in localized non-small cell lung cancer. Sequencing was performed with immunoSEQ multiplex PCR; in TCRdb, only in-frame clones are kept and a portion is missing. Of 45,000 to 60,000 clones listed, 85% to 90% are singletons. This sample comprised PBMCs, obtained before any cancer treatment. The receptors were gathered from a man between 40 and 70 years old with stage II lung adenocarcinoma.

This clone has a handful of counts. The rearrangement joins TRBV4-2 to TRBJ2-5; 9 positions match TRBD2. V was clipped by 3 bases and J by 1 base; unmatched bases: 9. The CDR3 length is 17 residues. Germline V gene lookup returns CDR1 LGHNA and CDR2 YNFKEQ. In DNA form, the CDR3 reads TGTGCCAGCAGCCAGACCTCTAGCGGGGATACCCAAGAGACCCAGTACTTC. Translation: CASSQTSSGDTQETQYF.

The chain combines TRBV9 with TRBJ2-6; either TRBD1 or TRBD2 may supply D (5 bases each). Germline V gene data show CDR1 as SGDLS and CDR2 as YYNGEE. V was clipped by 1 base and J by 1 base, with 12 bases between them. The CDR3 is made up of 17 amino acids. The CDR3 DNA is TGTGCCAGCAGCGTAACGGGACGGCCATCTGGGGCCAACGTCCTGACTTTC. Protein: CASSVTGRPSGANVLTF.

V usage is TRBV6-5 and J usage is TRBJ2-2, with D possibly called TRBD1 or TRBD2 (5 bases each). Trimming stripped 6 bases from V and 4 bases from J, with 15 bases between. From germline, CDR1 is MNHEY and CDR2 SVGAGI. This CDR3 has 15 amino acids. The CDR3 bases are TGTGCCAGCAGAAAACCGGGACCACTCACCGGGGAGCTGTTTTTT. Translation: CASRKPGPLTGELFF.

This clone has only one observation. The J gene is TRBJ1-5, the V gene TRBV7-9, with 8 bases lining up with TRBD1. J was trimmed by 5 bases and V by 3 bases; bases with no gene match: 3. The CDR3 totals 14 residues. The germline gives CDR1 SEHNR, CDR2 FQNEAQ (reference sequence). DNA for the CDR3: TGTGCCAGCAGCTTGACAGGGGCTTATCAGCCCCAGCATTTT. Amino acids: CASSLTGAYQPQHF.

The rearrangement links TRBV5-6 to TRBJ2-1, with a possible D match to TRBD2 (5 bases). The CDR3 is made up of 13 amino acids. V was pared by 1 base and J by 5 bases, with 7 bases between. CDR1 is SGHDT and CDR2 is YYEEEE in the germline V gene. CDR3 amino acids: CASSLPGNNEQFF. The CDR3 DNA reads TGTGCCAGCAGCTTGCCCGGGAACAATGAGCAGTTCTTC.